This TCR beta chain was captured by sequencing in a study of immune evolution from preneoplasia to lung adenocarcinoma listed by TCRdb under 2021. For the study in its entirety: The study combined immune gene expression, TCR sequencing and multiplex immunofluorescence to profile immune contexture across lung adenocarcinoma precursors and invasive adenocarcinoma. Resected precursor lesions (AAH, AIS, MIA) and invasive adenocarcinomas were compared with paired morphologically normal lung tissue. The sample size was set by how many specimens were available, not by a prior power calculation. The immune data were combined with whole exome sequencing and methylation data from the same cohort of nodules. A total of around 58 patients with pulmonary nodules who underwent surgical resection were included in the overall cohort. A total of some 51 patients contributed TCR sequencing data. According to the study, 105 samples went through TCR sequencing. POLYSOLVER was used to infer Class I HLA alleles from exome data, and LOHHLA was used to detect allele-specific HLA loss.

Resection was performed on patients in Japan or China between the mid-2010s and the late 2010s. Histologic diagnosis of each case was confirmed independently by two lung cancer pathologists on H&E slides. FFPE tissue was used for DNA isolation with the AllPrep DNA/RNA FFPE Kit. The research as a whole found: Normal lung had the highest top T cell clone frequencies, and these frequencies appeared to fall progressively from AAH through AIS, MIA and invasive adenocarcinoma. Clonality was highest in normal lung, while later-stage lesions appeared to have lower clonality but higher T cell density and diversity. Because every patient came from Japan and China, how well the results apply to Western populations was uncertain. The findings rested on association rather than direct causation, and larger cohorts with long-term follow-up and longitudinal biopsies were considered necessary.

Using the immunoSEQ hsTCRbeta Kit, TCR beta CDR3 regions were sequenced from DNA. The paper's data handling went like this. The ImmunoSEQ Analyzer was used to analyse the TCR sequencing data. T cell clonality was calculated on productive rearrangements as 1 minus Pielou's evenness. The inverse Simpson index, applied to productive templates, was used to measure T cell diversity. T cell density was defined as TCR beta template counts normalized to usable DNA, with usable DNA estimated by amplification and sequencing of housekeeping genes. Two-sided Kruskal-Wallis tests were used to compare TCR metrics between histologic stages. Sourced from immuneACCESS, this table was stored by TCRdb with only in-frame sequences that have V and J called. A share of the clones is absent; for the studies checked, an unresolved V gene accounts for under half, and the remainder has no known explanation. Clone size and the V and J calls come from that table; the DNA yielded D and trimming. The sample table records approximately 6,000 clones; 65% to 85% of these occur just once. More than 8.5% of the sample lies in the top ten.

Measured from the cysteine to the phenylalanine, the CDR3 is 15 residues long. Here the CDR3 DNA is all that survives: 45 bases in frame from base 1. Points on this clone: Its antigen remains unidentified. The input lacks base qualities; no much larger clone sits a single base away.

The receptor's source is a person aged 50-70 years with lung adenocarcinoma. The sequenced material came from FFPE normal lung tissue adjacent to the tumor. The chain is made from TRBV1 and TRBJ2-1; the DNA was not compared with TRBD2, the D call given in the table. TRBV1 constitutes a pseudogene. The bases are TGCACCAGCAGCGTGGCGGACTCCGCCTACAATGAGCAGTTCTTC. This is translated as CTSSVADSAYNEQFF.